This TCR beta chain was documented in a study of graft-versus-host responses after intestinal transplantation. Across the study: Multivisceral, liver-intestinal, or isolated intestinal grafts were transplanted into recipients.

About this clone: The target antigen is unknown.

Here immunoSEQ multiplex PCR was the method, and the copy in TCRdb shows in-frame clones only, minus some. The sample shows roughly 96,000 clones, 91% of them seen only once. Study-wide findings and caveats: Among recipient marrow samples, GvH clones were found; some appeared first in ileum or blood.

CDR3 length: 15 residues. Per the germline V gene, CDR1 is MGHRA and CDR2 is YSYEKL. V lost 1 base, J lost 8 bases, and 7 bases stayed unmatched. The input for sequencing was unstimulated CD8+ T cells sorted from spleen or lymph node cells, taken before intestinal transplant. J is TRBJ2-1 and V is TRBV4-1; 8 bases are shared with TRBD1. This clonotype originated in a human donor who received an intestinal transplant. The CDR3 DNA sequence: TGCGCCAGCAGCCAAGCCGGACAGGGTTGGGATGAGCAGTTCTTC. Its translation: CASSQAGQGWDEQFF.